A single sample is the source of the 7 T cell receptor beta chains below, sequenced in a study of CD8+ T cells in alopecia areata. Reverse transcription of extracted RNA yielded cDNA, which provided the sequencing template. Sequenced by immunoSEQ multiplex PCR; TCRdb stores in-frame clones only, minus some. This sample carries roughly 14,000 clones, about 57% of them seen once, and the ten largest clones take over 3%. About five patients' sorted CD4+ cells yielded CD25+CD127- cells. The sample was CD4+ Tregs sorted from blood. The source is a human donor with alopecia areata.

The chain recombines TRBV6-5 with TRBJ2-7; D might be TRBD2 (6 bases). This CDR3 has 15 amino acids. Germline CDR1 is MNHEY and CDR2 is SVGAGI. Deletions cut 7 bases from V and 0 bases from J, with 16 bases between. CDR3 nucleotide sequence: TGTGCCAGCAAAAGGAAGGGGACTGGCTCCTACGAGCAGTACTTC. Encoded protein: CASKRKGTGSYEQYF.

The chain recombines TRBV11-2 with TRBJ2-3, with D unclear. CDR1 and CDR2 (germline): SGHAT, FQNNGV. V was pared by 3 bases and J by 0 bases, with 4 bases between. This CDR3 is 13 amino acids long. In DNA form, the CDR3 reads TGTGCCAGCAGCTTGAGGAGCACAGATACGCAGTATTTT. It translates to CASSLRSTDTQYF.

This sequence joins TRBV19 and TRBJ1-5; D unclear. Germline CDR1 and CDR2: LNHDA and SQIVND (reference sequence). The CDR3 is 16 residues long. V gave up 3 bases and J gave up 11 bases, with 23 bases separating them. CDR3 residues: CASSILGLPSSASQHF. The CDR3 nucleotides read TGTGCCAGTAGTATCTTGGGCCTCCCGTCTAGTGCTTCCCAGCATTTT. Using reference TRBV19 and TRBJ1-5 for the parts outside the CDR3, the full variable domain is DGGITQSPKYLFRKEGQNVTLSCEQNLNHDAMYWYRQDPGQGLRLIYYSQIVNDFQKGDIAEGYSVSREKKESFPLTVTSAQKNPTAFYLCASSILGLPSSASQHFGDGTRLSIL.

The chain couples TRBV11-2 to TRBJ2-1; a possible D gene is TRBD1 (6 bases). Germline V lookup: CDR1 SGHAT, CDR2 FQNNGV. Trimming shortened V by 4 bases and J by 12 bases, and 16 bases separated the two germline ends. CDR3 length: 13 amino acids. The CDR3 DNA is TGTGCCAGCAGCTCAAGACAGGCAAGTTTGCAGTTCTTC. Translation: CASSSRQASLQFF.

The J gene is TRBJ2-5, the V gene TRBV6-1, with D perhaps TRBD2 (5 bases). CDR3 length: 16 residues. Germline V gene sequence: CDR1 MNHNS, CDR2 SASEGT. V was shortened by 1 base and J by 2 bases, with 14 bases between the two germline ends. CDR3 region: CASSEEARGGQETQYF. DNA of the CDR3: TGTGCCAGCAGTGAAGAGGCCAGAGGAGGACAAGAGACCCAGTACTTC.

The rearrangement joins TRBV6-6 to TRBJ2-3, with TRBD2 matching 12 bases. CDR3 length: 16 amino acids. Germline CDR1 reads MNHNY; CDR2 reads SVGAGI (reference sequence). V trimming: 3 bases; J trimming: 7 bases; junction bases outside the gene matches: 8. CDR3: CASSYSGLAGSNTQYF. The CDR3 DNA is TGTGCCAGCAGTTATTCCGGACTAGCGGGATCGAATACGCAGTATTTT.

The chain combines TRBV4-1 with TRBJ1-2; TRBD1 matches 7 bases. V dropped 3 bases and J dropped 1; count of bases not matched to a gene: 5. Germline V gene data show CDR1 as MGHRA and CDR2 as YSYEKL. The CDR3 loop spans 15 amino acids. The CDR3 sequence: CASSQAGTVNYGYTF. In DNA form, the CDR3 reads TGCGCCAGCAGCCAGGCCGGGACAGTTAACTATGGCTACACCTTC.